Presented here are 15 T cell receptor beta chains from one specimen sequenced in a study of T cells in Graves' hyperthyroidism and ophthalmopathy (dated by TCRdb to between 2018 and 2020). Library generation was performed with multiplex PCR. The reads were generated on an Illumina HiSeq 2000. The TCR beta CDR3 regions were amplified from the RNA transcripts. For the first round of RT-PCR on the TCR CDR3, the HTBI primer set was used together with the Qiagen OneStep RT-PCR kit. Using fastp at Q25 and MiXCR, TCRdb reprocessed the public reads and kept productive beta chains. Rows matching on CDR3 protein sequence are summarized as one entry with the most common DNA and genes. Within this sample are over 120,000 distinct CDR3 sequences, with around 20% of them counted one time only. The ten biggest clones cover around two thirds of the sample. Sequencing was performed on blood. These receptors were taken from a woman in her 50s with Graves' hyperthyroidism that later progressed to Graves' ophthalmopathy.

This clonotype was seen many times. The CDR3 nucleotides are TGCGCCAGCAGCTTCAGGGCTGATTATAGCTACACCTTC. Its translation is CASSFRADYSYTF. The chain couples TRBV5-1 to TRBJ1-2; perhaps TRBD1 as D (5 bases). The CDR3 is made up of 13 amino acids. Germline CDR1 reads SGHRS; CDR2 reads YFSETQ. The V gene lost 2 bases and the J gene lost 9 bases, with 14 bases spanning the gap. Variable domain in full (rest from reference TRBV5-1 and TRBJ1-2): KAGVTQTPRYLIKTRGQQVTLSCSPISGHRSVSWYQQTPGQGLQFLFEYFSETQRNKGNFPGRFSGRQFSNSRSEMNVSTLELGDSALYLCASSFRADYSYTFGSGTRLTVV.

The J gene is TRBJ2-1, the V gene TRBV4-2; D perhaps matches TRBD2 (6 bases). V lost 0 bases and J 0 bases, leaving 6 bases between the germline ends. The CDR3 consists of 15 residues. Germline V gene lookup returns CDR1 LGHNA and CDR2 YNFKEQ. CDR3 in DNA: TGTGCCAGCAGCCAAGACGGGAGCTCCTACAATGAGCAGTTCTTC. It is translated as CASSQDGSSYNEQFF.

The chain recombines TRBV5-1 with TRBJ2-3; maybe TRBD2 (6 bases). The CDR3 totals 17 residues. CDR1 is SGHRS, CDR2 YFSETQ, per germline. Trimming shortened V by 1 base and J by 2 bases, and 17 bases separated the two germline ends. Written as DNA, the CDR3 is TGCGCCAGCAGCTTGTACCCCCCTAGCGAGATCACAGATACGCAGTATTTT. As protein: CASSLYPPSEITDTQYF.

This clonotype was found a few times. The V and J genes are TRBV6-1 and TRBJ1-1; TRBD1 might be the D (6 bases). V lost 8 bases and J 5 bases, leaving 15 bases between the germline ends. Germline lookup yields CDR1 MNHNS and CDR2 SASEGT. This CDR3 spans 13 amino acids. This CDR3 reads CASQTEGGTEAFF. The DNA for the CDR3 is TGTGCCAGCCAAACGGAGGGGGGGACTGAAGCTTTCTTT.

This chain links TRBV7-2 with TRBJ2-4; 10 bases line up with TRBD2. Germline assignment: CDR1 SGHTA and CDR2 FQGNSA. With 0 bases clipped from V and 0 bases from J, the junction kept 2 bases outside the gene matches. The CDR3 is 17 residues long. The CDR3: CASSLAVAGGAKNIQYF. CDR3 in DNA: TGTGCCAGCAGCTTAGCGGTAGCGGGAGGAGCCAAAAACATTCAGTACTTC. The variable domain in full, with the rest retrieved from reference TRBV7-2 and TRBJ2-4, is GAGVSQSPSNKVTEKGKDVELRCDPISGHTALYWYRQSLGQGLEFLIYFQGNSAPDKSGLPSDRFSAERTGGSVSTLTIQRTQQEDSAVYLCASSLAVAGGAKNIQYFGAGTRLSVL.

This clonotype was counted ten times or more. J is TRBJ1-2 and V is TRBV20-1, with D unresolved. The length of the CDR3 is 12 residues. Germline loops: CDR1 DFQATT, CDR2 SNEGSKA (reference sequence). The ends were cut back, 4 bases at V and 1 base at J, with 7 bases in the middle. CDR3 DNA: TGCAGTGCTACTACAGTTAACTATGGCTACACCTTC. Its protein is CSATTVNYGYTF.

This clonotype has a handful of counts. The chain couples TRBV20-1 to TRBJ2-7, with 7 bases identical to TRBD2. This CDR3 region has 13 residues. CDR1 and CDR2 (germline): DFQATT, SNEGSKA (reference sequence). V lost 3 bases, J lost 2 bases, and 4 bases stayed unmatched. Written as DNA, the CDR3 is TGCAGTGCTAGTTCGGGGGGTCCCTACGAGCAGTACTTC. Its translation is CSASSGGPYEQYF.

This clonotype was detected many times. The chain links TRBV6-2 or TRBV6-3 to TRBJ2-7, with 14 bases aligning to TRBD2. The CDR3 contains 16 residues. Germline V gives CDR1 MNHEY, CDR2 SVGEGT. V dropped 6 bases and J dropped 4; count of bases not matched to a gene: 8. The CDR3 region has the DNA TGTGCCAGCAGGGCCCCGGGGACTAGCGGGGGTTACGAGCAGTACTTC. The encoded protein is CASRAPGTSGGYEQYF.

This clonotype was seen at least ten times. The rearrangement joins TRBV11-2 to TRBJ2-7; 9 bases agree with TRBD2. V trimming: 5 bases; J trimming: 2 bases; junction bases outside the gene matches: 4. CDR3 length: 14 amino acids. The germline V gene encodes CDR1 SGHAT and CDR2 FQNNGV. For the CDR3, the DNA is TGTGCCAGCAGCATTAGCGGGAGTACCTACGAGCAGTACTTC. Translation gives CASSISGSTYEQYF.

The rearrangement uses TRBV20-1 and TRBJ2-7; TRBD2 is a possible D gene (6 bases). Trimming pared 3 bases from V and 2 bases from J, leaving 14 bases between. From germline, CDR1 is DFQATT and CDR2 SNEGSKA (reference sequence). The CDR3 extends over 14 amino acids. The CDR3: CSASFLTSTYEQYF. The CDR3 DNA follows: TGCAGTGCTAGTTTCCTTACTAGCACCTACGAGCAGTACTTC.

There are many counts of this clonotype. V is TRBV11-2 and J is TRBJ1-2; 8 positions match TRBD1. This CDR3 is 15 amino acids long. Germline assignment: CDR1 SGHAT and CDR2 FQNNGV. The V gene end was trimmed by 6 bases and the J gene end by 8 bases; junction bases not matched to a gene: 14. The CDR3 nucleotides are TGTGCCAGCAGTCCCGGGACAGGCGCGTCGGGGGGCTACACCTTC. Translating gives CASSPGTGASGGYTF.

The chain is built from TRBV6-1 and TRBJ1-4; 7 bases align to TRBD1. The V gene's germline CDR1 is MNHNS and CDR2 SASEGT. Trimming cost V 4 bases and J 0 bases; bases outside gene matches: 2. The CDR3 is 15 residues long. CDR3 residues: CASSGQGATNEKLFF. CDR3 bases: TGTGCCAGCAGTGGACAGGGAGCAACTAATGAAAAACTGTTTTTT.

The V and J genes are TRBV28 and TRBJ1-1; 7 bases agree with TRBD1. The CDR3 sequence is 16 residues long. V was pared by 6 bases and J by 3 bases, with 13 bases of the junction left unmatched. Germline V lookup: CDR1 MDHEN, CDR2 SYDVKM. The CDR3 is CASSHLGQEQYTEAFF. CDR3 coding DNA: TGTGCCAGCAGCCACCTCGGACAGGAGCAGTACACTGAAGCTTTCTTT. Based on the CDR3 plus reference TRBV28 and TRBJ1-1, the full variable domain is DVKVTQSSRYLVKRTGEKVFLECVQDMDHENMFWYRQDPGLGLRLIYFSYDVKMKEKGDIPEGYSVSREKKERFSLILESASTNQTSMYLCASSHLGQEQYTEAFFGQGTRLTVV.

This clonotype has a count of ten or more. CDR3 in amino acids: CASSSKGRPYEQYF. For the CDR3, the DNA is TGTGCCAGCAGCTCCAAGGGGCGACCCTACGAGCAGTACTTC. The chain joins TRBV7-2 to TRBJ2-7, with a weak D call TRBD1 (5 bases). The CDR3 has 14 residues. Germline CDR1 and CDR2: SGHTA and FQGNSA. Trimming cost V 4 bases and J 2 bases, with 12 bases left between them.

This clonotype turned up a few times. This chain uses TRBV4-2 with TRBJ1-5; perhaps TRBD1 as D (6 bases). V shed 0 bases and J shed 6 bases, with 15 bases lying between them. The CDR3 is 16 residues long. Germline-derived CDR1 and CDR2 are LGHNA and YNFKEQ. CDR3 in amino acids: CASSQDGGGAGQPQHF. For the CDR3, the DNA is TGTGCCAGCAGCCAAGATGGGGGGGGGGCCGGTCAGCCCCAGCATTTT.